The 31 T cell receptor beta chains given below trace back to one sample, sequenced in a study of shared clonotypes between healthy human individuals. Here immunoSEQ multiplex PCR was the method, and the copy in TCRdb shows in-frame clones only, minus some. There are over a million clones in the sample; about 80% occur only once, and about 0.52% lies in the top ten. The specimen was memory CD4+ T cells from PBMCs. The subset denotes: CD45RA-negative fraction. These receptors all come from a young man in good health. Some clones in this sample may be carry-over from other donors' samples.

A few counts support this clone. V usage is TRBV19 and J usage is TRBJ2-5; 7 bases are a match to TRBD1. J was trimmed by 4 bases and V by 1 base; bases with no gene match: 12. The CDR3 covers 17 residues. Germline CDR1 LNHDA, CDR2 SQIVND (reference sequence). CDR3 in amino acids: CASSIGWGRDSRETQYF. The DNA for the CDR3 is TGTGCCAGTAGTATAGGGTGGGGCCGGGACAGCCGAGAGACCCAGTACTTC.

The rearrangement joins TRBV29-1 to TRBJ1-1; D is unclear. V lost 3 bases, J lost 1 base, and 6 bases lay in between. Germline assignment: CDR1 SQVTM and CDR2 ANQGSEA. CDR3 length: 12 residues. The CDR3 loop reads CSVEWGNTEAFF. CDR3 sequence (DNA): TGCAGCGTTGAGTGGGGGAACACTGAAGCTTTCTTT.

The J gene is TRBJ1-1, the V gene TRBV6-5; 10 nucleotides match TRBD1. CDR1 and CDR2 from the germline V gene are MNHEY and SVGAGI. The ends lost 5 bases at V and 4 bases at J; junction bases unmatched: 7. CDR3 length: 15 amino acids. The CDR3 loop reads CASSRGRTGGTEAFF. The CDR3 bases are TGTGCCAGCAGTAGGGGACGGACAGGGGGCACTGAAGCTTTCTTT.

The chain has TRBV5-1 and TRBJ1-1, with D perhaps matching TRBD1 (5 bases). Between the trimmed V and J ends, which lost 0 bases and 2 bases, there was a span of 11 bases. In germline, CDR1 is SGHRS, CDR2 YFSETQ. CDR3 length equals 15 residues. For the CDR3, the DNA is TGCGCCAGCAGCTTGGGGGACGGGCGAAACACTGAAGCTTTCTTT. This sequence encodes CASSLGDGRNTEAFF.

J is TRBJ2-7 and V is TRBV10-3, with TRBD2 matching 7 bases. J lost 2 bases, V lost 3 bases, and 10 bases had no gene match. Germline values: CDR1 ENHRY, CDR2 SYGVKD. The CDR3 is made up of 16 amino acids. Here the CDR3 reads CAISDPGEGRPYEQYF. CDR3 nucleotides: TGTGCCATCAGTGACCCCGGGGAGGGGAGGCCCTACGAGCAGTACTTC.

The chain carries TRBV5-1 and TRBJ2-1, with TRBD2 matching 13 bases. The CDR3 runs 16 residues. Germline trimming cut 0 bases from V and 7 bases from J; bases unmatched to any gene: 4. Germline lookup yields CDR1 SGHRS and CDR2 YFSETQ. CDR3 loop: CASSLAPTSGRNEQFF. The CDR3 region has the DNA TGCGCCAGCAGCTTGGCCCCGACTAGCGGGAGGAATGAGCAGTTCTTC.

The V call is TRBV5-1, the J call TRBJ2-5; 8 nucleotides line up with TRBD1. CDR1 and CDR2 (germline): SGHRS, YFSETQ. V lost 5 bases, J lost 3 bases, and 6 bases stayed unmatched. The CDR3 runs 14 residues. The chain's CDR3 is CASSRLTGEETQYF. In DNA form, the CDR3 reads TGCGCCAGCAGTCGTCTGACAGGGGAAGAGACCCAGTACTTC. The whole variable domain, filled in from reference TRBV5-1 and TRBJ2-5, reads KAGVTQTPRYLIKTRGQQVTLSCSPISGHRSVSWYQQTPGQGLQFLFEYFSETQRNKGNFPGRFSGRQFSNSRSEMNVSTLELGDSALYLCASSRLTGEETQYFGPGTRLLVL.

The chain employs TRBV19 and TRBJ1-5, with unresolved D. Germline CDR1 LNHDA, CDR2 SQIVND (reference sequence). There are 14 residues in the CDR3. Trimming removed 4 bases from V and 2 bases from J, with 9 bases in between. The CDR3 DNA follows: TGTGCCAGTAGTAGTGAGTTGGGCAATCAGCCCCAGCATTTT. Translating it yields CASSSELGNQPQHF. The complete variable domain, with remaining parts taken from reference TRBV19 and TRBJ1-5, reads DGGITQSPKYLFRKEGQNVTLSCEQNLNHDAMYWYRQDPGQGLRLIYYSQIVNDFQKGDIAEGYSVSREKKESFPLTVTSAQKNPTAFYLCASSSELGNQPQHFGDGTRLSIL.

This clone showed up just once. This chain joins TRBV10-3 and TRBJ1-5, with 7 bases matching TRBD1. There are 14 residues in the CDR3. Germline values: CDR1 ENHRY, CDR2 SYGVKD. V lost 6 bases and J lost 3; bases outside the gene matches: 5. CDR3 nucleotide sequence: TGTGCCATCAGCAGACAGGGAGACAATCAGCCCCAGCATTTT. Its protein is CAISRQGDNQPQHF.

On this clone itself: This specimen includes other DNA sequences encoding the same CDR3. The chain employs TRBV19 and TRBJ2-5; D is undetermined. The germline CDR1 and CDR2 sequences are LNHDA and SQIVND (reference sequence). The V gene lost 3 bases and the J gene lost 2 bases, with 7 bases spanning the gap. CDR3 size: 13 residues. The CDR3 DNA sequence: TGTGCCAGTAGTATTGGGGTGCAAGAGACCCAGTACTTC. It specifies CASSIGVQETQYF.

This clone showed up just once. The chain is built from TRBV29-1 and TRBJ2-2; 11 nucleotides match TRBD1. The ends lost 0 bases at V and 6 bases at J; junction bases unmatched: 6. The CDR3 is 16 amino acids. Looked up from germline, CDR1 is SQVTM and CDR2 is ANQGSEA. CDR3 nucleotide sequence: TGCAGCGTTGAAGAAGTTGGACAGGGGGCTTCCGGGGAGCTGTTTTTT. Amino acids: CSVEEVGQGASGELFF.

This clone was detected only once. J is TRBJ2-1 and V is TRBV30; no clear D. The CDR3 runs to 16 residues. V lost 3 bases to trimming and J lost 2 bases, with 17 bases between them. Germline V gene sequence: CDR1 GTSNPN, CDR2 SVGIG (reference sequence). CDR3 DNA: TGTGCCTGGAGGGCCCCCCGGTGGGGTACCTACAATGAGCAGTTCTTC. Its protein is CAWRAPRWGTYNEQFF.

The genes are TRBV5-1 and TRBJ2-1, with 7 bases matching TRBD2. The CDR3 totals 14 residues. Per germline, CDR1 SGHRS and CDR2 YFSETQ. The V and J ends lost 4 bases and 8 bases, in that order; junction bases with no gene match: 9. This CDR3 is CASSTAGAGDEQFF. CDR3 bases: TGCGCCAGCAGCACCGCCGGGGCGGGAGATGAGCAGTTCTTC.

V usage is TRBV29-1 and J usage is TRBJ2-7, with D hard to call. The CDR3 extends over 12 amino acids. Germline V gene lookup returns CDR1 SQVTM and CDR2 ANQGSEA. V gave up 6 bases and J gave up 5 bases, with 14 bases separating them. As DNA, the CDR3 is TGCAGCGTGGTCTCGGGCGAACACGAGCAGTACTTC. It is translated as CSVVSGEHEQYF.

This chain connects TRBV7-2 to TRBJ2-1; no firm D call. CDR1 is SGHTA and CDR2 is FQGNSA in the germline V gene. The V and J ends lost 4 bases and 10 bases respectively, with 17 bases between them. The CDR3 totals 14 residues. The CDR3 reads CASSSFSISKEQFF. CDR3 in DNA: TGTGCCAGCAGCTCCTTTAGCATTTCAAAAGAGCAGTTCTTC. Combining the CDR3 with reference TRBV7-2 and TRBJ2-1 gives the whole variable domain GAGVSQSPSNKVTEKGKDVELRCDPISGHTALYWYRQSLGQGLEFLIYFQGNSAPDKSGLPSDRFSAERTGGSVSTLTIQRTQQEDSAVYLCASSSFSISKEQFFGPGTRLTVL.

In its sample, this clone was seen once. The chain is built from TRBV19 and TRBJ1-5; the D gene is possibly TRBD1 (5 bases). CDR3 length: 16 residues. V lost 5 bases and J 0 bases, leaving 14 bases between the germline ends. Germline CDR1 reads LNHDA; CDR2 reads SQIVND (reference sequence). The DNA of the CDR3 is TGTGCCAGTAGTCCACGGGGGGGTCCTAGCAATCAGCCCCAGCATTTT. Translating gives CASSPRGGPSNQPQHF.

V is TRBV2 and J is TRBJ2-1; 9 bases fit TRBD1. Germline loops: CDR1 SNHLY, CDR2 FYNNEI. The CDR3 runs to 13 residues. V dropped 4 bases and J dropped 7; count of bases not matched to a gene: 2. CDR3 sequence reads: CASSADRGNEQFF. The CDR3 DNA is TGTGCCAGCAGTGCTGACAGGGGGAATGAGCAGTTCTTC.

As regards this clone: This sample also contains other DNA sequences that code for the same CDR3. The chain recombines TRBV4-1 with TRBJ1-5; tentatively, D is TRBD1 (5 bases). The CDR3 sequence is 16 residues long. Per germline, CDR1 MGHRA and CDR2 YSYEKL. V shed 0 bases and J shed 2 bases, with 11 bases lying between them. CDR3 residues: CASSQDGGIGNQPQHF. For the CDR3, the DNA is TGCGCCAGCAGCCAAGATGGGGGGATAGGCAATCAGCCCCAGCATTTT.

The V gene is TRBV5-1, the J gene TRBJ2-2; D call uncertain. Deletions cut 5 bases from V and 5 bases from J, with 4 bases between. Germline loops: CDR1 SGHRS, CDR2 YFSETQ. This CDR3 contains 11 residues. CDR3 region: CASSFTGELFF. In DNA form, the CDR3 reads TGCGCCAGCAGTTTTACCGGGGAGCTGTTTTTT.

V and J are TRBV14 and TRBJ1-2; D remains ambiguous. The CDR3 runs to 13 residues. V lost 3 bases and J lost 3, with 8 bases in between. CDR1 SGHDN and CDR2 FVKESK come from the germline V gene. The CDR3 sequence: CASSQPGYYGYTF. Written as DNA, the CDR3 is TGTGCCAGCAGCCAGCCGGGATACTATGGCTACACCTTC.

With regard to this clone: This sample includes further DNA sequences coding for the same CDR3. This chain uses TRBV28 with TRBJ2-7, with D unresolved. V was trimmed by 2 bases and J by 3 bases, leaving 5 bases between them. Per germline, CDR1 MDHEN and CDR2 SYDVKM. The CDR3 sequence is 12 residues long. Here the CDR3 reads CASSLGLYEQYF. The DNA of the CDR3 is TGTGCCAGCAGTTTAGGCCTCTACGAGCAGTACTTC. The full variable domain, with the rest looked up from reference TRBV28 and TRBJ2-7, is DVKVTQSSRYLVKRTGEKVFLECVQDMDHENMFWYRQDPGLGLRLIYFSYDVKMKEKGDIPEGYSVSREKKERFSLILESASTNQTSMYLCASSLGLYEQYFGPGTRLTVT.

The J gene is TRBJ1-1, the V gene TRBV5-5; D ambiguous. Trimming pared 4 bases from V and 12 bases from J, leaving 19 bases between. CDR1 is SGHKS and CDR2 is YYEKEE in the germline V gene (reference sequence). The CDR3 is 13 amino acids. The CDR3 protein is CASSLEQTLRTFF. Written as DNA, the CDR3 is TGTGCCAGCAGCCTCGAACAGACACTTAGGACTTTCTTT. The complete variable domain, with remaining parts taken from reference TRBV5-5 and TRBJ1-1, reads DAGVTQSPTHLIKTRGQQVTLRCSPISGHKSVSWYQQVLGQGPQFIFQYYEKEERGRGNFPDRFSARQFPNYSSELNVNALLLGDSALYLCASSLEQTLRTFFGQGTRLTVV.

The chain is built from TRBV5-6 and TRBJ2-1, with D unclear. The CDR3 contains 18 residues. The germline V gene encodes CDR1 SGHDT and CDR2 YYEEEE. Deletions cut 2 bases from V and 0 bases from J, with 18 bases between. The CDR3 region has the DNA TGTGCCAGCAGCTTACCGAGAGTTGACGGAGACTCCTACAATGAGCAGTTCTTC. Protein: CASSLPRVDGDSYNEQFF. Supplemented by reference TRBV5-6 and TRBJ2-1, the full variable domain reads DAGVTQSPTHLIKTRGQQVTLRCSPKSGHDTVSWYQQALGQGPQFIFQYYEEEERQRGNFPDRFSGHQFPNYSSELNVNALLLGDSALYLCASSLPRVDGDSYNEQFFGPGTRLTVL.

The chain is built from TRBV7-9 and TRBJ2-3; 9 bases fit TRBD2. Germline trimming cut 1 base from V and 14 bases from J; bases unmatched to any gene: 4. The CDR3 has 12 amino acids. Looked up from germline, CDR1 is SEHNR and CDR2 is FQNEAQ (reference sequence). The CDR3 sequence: CASSLELAGAYF. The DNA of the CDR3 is TGTGCCAGCAGCTTAGAACTAGCGGGTGCGTATTTT. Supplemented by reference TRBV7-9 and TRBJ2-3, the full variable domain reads DTGVSQNPRHKITKRGQNVTFRCDPISEHNRLYWYRQTLGQGPEFLTYFQNEAQLEKSRLLSDRFSAERPKGSFSTLEIQRTEQGDSAMYLCASSLELAGAYFGPGTRLTVL.

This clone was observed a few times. The CDR3 spells CASSDAGQGHNEQFF. The CDR3 DNA follows: TGTGCCAGCAGTGACGCTGGACAAGGCCACAATGAGCAGTTCTTC. The rearrangement joins TRBV6-1 to TRBJ2-1; tentative D call: TRBD1 (5 bases). This CDR3 contains 15 residues. V shed 3 bases and J shed 5 bases, with 14 bases lying between them. Germline values: CDR1 MNHNS, CDR2 SASEGT.

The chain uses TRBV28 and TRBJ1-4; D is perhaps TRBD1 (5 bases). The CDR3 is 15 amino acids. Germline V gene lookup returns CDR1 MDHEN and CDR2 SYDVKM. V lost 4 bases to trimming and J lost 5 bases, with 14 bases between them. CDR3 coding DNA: TGTGCCAGCAGTTCCCTTCGGGGGGGGAATGAAAAACTGTTTTTT. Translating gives CASSSLRGGNEKLFF.

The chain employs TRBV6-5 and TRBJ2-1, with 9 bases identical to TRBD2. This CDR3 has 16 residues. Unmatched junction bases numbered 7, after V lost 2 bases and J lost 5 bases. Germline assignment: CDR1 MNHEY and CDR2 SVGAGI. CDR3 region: CASSYGSAGGDNEQFF. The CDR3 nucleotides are TGTGCCAGCAGTTACGGTTCGGCGGGAGGGGACAATGAGCAGTTCTTC.

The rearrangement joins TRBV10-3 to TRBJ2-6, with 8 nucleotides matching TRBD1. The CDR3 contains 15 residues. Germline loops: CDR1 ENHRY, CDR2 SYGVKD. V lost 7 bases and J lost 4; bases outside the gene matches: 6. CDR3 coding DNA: TGTGCCATCAATCAGGGGGCGGAAGGGGCCAACGTCCTGACTTTC. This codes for CAINQGAEGANVLTF.

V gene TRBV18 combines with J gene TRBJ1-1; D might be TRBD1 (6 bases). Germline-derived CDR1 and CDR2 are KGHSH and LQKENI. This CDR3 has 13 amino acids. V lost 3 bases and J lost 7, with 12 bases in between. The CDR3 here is CASSPAKGGEAFF. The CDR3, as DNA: TGTGCCAGCTCACCGGCAAAGGGGGGTGAAGCTTTCTTT.

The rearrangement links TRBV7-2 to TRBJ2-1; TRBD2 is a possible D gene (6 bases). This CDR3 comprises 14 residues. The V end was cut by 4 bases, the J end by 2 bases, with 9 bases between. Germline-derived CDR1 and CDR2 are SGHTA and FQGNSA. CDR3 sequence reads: CASSSDYTYNEQFF. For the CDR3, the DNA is TGTGCCAGCAGCTCGGACTATACCTACAATGAGCAGTTCTTC.

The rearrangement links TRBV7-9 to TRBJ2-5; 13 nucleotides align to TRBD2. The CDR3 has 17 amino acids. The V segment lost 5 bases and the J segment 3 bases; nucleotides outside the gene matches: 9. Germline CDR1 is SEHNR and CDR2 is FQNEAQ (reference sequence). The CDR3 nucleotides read TGTGCCAGCAGCCCGAGGACTAGCGGGAGCCTTAAAGAGACCCAGTACTTC. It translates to CASSPRTSGSLKETQYF.